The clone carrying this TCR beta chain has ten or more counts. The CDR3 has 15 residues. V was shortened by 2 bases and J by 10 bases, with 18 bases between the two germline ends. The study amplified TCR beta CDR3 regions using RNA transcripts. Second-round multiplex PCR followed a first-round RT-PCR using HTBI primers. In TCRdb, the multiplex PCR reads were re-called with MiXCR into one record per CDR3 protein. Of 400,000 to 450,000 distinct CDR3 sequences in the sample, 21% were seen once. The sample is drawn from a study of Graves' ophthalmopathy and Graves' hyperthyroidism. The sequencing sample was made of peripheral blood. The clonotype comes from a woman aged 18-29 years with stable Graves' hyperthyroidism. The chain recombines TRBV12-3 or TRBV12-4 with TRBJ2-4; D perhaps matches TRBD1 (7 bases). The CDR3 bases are TGTGCCAGCAGTTTAAGGTCAGGGGGGAAAGGGATTCAGTACTTC. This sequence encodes CASSLRSGGKGIQYF.